The 10 T cell receptor beta chains listed next were all sequenced from one sample in a study of T cell repertoires in cytomegalovirus infection. For these receptors, no antigen is known. MiXCR, run by TCRdb on the reads, gives a single entry per CDR3 protein. The sample consists of hundreds of thousands of distinct CDR3 sequences, around a third of them appearing once. This specimen was cultured PBMCs, taken from culture after CMV antigen stimulation. Receptors originate from a human donor in good health (CMV status not recorded). Some clones in this sample may be carry-over from other donors' samples.

Ten or more counts support this clonotype. This chain uses TRBV7-2 with TRBJ1-2, with D maybe TRBD1 (6 bases). The length of the CDR3 is 12 residues. The germline V and J ends were trimmed by 5 bases and 10 bases, with 14 bases remaining between them. Per germline, CDR1 SGHTA and CDR2 FQGNSA. The CDR3 sequence: CASSPLPGDYTF. The DNA for the CDR3 is TGTGCCAGCAGCCCCCTCCCAGGGGACTACACCTTC.

The CDR3 bases are TGTGCCAGCAGCTTAGGACAGGAACCCCCCGAGCAGTACTTC. As protein: CASSLGQEPPEQYF. The chain couples TRBV7-2 to TRBJ2-7; perhaps TRBD1 as D (6 bases). V was shortened by 1 base and J by 6 bases, with 13 bases between the two germline ends. Germline-derived CDR1 and CDR2 are SGHTA and FQGNSA. CDR3 length equals 14 residues.

This clonotype was seen a few times. J is TRBJ2-5 and V is TRBV2; D unclear. Per the germline V gene, CDR1 is SNHLY and CDR2 is FYNNEI. The CDR3 has 11 amino acids. The V and J ends lost 7 bases and 3 bases respectively, with 6 bases between them. This CDR3 reads CASTREETQYF. CDR3 bases: TGTGCCAGCACTAGAGAAGAGACCCAGTACTTC.

This clonotype was seen a few times. This chain connects TRBV7-2 to TRBJ2-2; unclear D gene. This CDR3 spans 18 amino acids. Germline V gene data show CDR1 as SGHTA and CDR2 as FQGNSA. Trimming removed 2 bases from V and 0 bases from J, with 16 bases in between. This CDR3 reads CASSLLTDPRSNTGELFF. CDR3 nucleotides: TGTGCCAGCAGCTTATTAACAGACCCAAGATCGAACACCGGGGAGCTGTTTTTT.

Only a few counts were recorded for this clonotype. This sequence joins TRBV7-2 and TRBJ2-3; D gene uncertain. From germline, CDR1 is SGHTA and CDR2 FQGNSA. There are 17 residues in the CDR3. Trimming took 2 bases from V and 2 from J, leaving 17 bases between them. The CDR3 protein is CASSLHFRTQITDTQYF. The CDR3 DNA reads as TGTGCCAGCAGCTTACACTTCAGGACCCAGATCACAGATACGCAGTATTTT.

V is TRBV4-1 and J is TRBJ2-7; 12 positions match TRBD2. Trimming cost V 4 bases and J 1 base; bases outside gene matches: 5. CDR1 and CDR2 from the germline V gene are MGHRA and YSYEKL. This CDR3 contains 16 residues. The CDR3: CASSRELAGGSYEQYF. For the CDR3, the DNA is TGCGCCAGCAGCCGCGAACTAGCGGGGGGTTCCTACGAGCAGTACTTC.

The J gene is TRBJ2-5, the V gene TRBV11-2; D unclear. Trimming took 2 bases from V and 1 from J, leaving 11 bases between them. The CDR3 covers 15 residues. CDR1 and CDR2 from the germline V gene are SGHAT and FQNNGV. CDR3 amino acids: CASSLSGGSQETQYF. CDR3 nucleotides: TGTGCCAGCAGCTTATCTGGTGGTAGCCAAGAGACCCAGTACTTC.

This clonotype was counted a single time. It may be a read error: a sequence one base away is much more abundant. The chain uses TRBV7-2 and TRBJ2-1, with 12 bases fitting TRBD2. The germline V gene has CDR1 SGHTA and CDR2 FQGNSA. V lost 4 bases and J lost 11; bases outside the gene matches: 9. There are 15 residues in the CDR3. The CDR3 coding sequence is TGTGCCAGCAGCTGGGGACTAGCGGGCCTAGGCAAGCAGTTCTTC. Translated, it gives CASSWGLAGLGKQFF.

The chain uses TRBV4-1 and TRBJ1-1; D may be TRBD1 (6 bases). The germline V and J ends were trimmed by 4 bases and 0 bases, with 15 bases remaining between them. The CDR3 runs 16 residues. Germline CDR1 MGHRA, CDR2 YSYEKL. The DNA of the CDR3 is TGCGCCAGCAGCCTGTGGGCAGGGGCAATGAACACTGAAGCTTTCTTT. Protein product: CASSLWAGAMNTEAFF.

The chain combines TRBV7-4 with TRBJ2-7; D might be TRBD1 or TRBD2, each matching 6 bases. The germline CDR1 and CDR2 sequences are SGHVT and SQSDAQ. Trimming took off 5 bases at V and 2 bases at J, with 19 bases between the two ends. The CDR3 sequence is 16 residues long. CDR3 DNA: TGTGCCAGCAGCACGACAGGAGGGGCCTCTACCTACGAGCAGTACTTC. Amino acids: CASSTTGGASTYEQYF.